This entry lists 32 T cell receptor beta chains sequenced from one sample in a study of T cell repertoires in cytomegalovirus infection. Each CDR3 protein gets one entry after TCRdb re-called the reads with MiXCR. The repertoire holds around 350,000 distinct CDR3 sequences, with 15% to 20% as singletons. Sequencing used PBMCs. Every receptor here comes from a human donor in good health (CMV status not recorded). Some clones in this sample may be carry-over from other donors' samples.

The V and J genes are TRBV9 and TRBJ2-3, with a possible D match to TRBD1 (7 bases). The germline V gene encodes CDR1 SGDLS and CDR2 YYNGEE. V lost 0 bases and J lost 3, with 17 bases in between. CDR3 length: 17 residues. CDR3 loop: CASSVVAGGSGTDTQYF. In nucleotides, the CDR3 is TGTGCCAGCAGCGTAGTAGCAGGGGGGTCGGGAACAGATACGCAGTATTTT.

This clonotype has at least ten counts. The rearrangement joins TRBV7-9 to TRBJ1-3; D is perhaps TRBD1 (5 bases). CDR3 length: 13 amino acids. Germline V gene sequence: CDR1 SEHNR, CDR2 FQNEAQ (reference sequence). V dropped 5 bases and J dropped 5 bases, with 10 bases sitting between them. The CDR3 DNA is TGTGCCAGCAGCCCTTGGGGGAGAAACACCATATATTTT. It is translated as CASSPWGRNTIYF.

The rearrangement links TRBV20-1 to TRBJ2-5; TRBD2 matches 8 bases. V gave up 2 bases and J gave up 5 bases; unmatched junction bases: 10. CDR1 and CDR2 from the germline V gene are DFQATT and SNEGSKA (reference sequence). This CDR3 region has 15 residues. CDR3 sequence: CSARHAAGAGETQYF. CDR3 bases: TGCAGTGCTAGACACGCAGCGGGGGCGGGGGAGACCCAGTACTTC.

This clonotype was detected many times. This chain uses TRBV7-8 with TRBJ2-3; 8 bases are shared with TRBD2. With V trimmed by 4 bases and J by 0 bases, 3 bases remained unmatched. Germline V gene data show CDR1 as SGHVS and CDR2 as FQNEAQ. This CDR3 is 15 amino acids long. This CDR3 reads CASSSASGSTDTQYF. CDR3 coding DNA: TGTGCCAGCAGCTCGGCTAGCGGGAGCACAGATACGCAGTATTTT.

There are many counts of this clonotype. This chain links TRBV12-3 or TRBV12-4 with TRBJ1-1; D is unclear. This CDR3 is 14 amino acids long. The germline V and J ends were trimmed by 6 bases and 0 bases, with 11 bases remaining between them. The CDR3 nucleotides read TGTGCCAGCAGCTACGGATTATTGAACACTGAAGCTTTCTTT. This codes for CASSYGLLNTEAFF.

This clonotype turned up a few times. The chain recombines TRBV6-2 or TRBV6-3 with TRBJ1-2; no reliable D call. V lost 3 bases and J lost 8, with 19 bases in between. Germline CDR1 reads MNHEY; CDR2 reads SVGEGT. The CDR3 covers 15 residues. The DNA of the CDR3 is TGTGCCAGCAGTTATGCCCAGGACGTATCGGAGGGCTACACCTTC. It specifies CASSYAQDVSEGYTF.

The table lists this clonotype with many counts. The chain is built from TRBV28 and TRBJ2-7, with 10 bases that match TRBD1. This CDR3 is 16 amino acids long. The junction had 8 bases not matched to a gene; V was cut back by 6 bases and J by 0 bases. CDR1 MDHEN and CDR2 SYDVKM come from the germline V gene. The CDR3 reads CASRTGGGKSSYEQYF. Written as DNA, the CDR3 is TGTGCCAGCAGGACAGGGGGCGGGAAAAGCTCCTACGAGCAGTACTTC.

V usage is TRBV28 and J usage is TRBJ2-4, with D possibly matching TRBD1 (6 bases). Trimming pared 8 bases from V and 5 bases from J, leaving 10 bases between. This CDR3 has 12 amino acids. Germline V gene data show CDR1 as MDHEN and CDR2 as SYDVKM. The CDR3 protein is CASGDIENIQYF. DNA of the CDR3: TGTGCCAGCGGGGACATAGAAAACATTCAGTACTTC.

The J gene is TRBJ2-1, the V gene TRBV4-2; 12 positions match TRBD2. Germline CDR1 LGHNA, CDR2 YNFKEQ. With V trimmed by 1 base and J by 4 bases, 5 bases remained unmatched. The CDR3 loop spans 17 amino acids. CDR3 sequence reads: CASSQVSSGGGYNEQFF. In nucleotides, the CDR3 is TGTGCCAGCAGCCAAGTGTCTAGCGGGGGGGGTTACAATGAGCAGTTCTTC.

In this sample, this clonotype turned up once. A read error may be the cause here, since a much bigger clone is one base away. The rearrangement links TRBV7-2 to TRBJ2-3; 13 bases fit TRBD2. The V gene's germline CDR1 is SGHTA and CDR2 FQGNSA. This CDR3 comprises 17 residues. The V and J ends lost 6 bases and 7 bases, in that order; junction bases with no gene match: 13. CDR3 sequence reads: CASSHRGSTSGRNTQYF. The CDR3 nucleotides read TGTGCCAGCAGTCATCGGGGGTCGACTAGCGGGAGGAATACGCAGTATTTT.

This clonotype turned up a few times. The CDR3 is CASSVTGTPGTGELFF. The CDR3 DNA follows: TGTGCCAGCAGCGTGACCGGGACACCAGGGACCGGGGAGCTGTTTTTT. The chain joins TRBV5-5 to TRBJ2-2; D may be TRBD1 (6 bases). CDR1 is SGHKS, CDR2 YYEKEE, per germline (reference sequence). CDR3 size: 16 residues. Trimming shortened V by 4 bases and J by 5 bases, and 18 bases separated the two germline ends. Full variable domain (missing parts from reference TRBV5-5 and TRBJ2-2): DAGVTQSPTHLIKTRGQQVTLRCSPISGHKSVSWYQQVLGQGPQFIFQYYEKEERGRGNFPDRFSARQFPNYSSELNVNALLLGDSALYLCASSVTGTPGTGELFFGEGSRLTVL.

This clonotype came up many times. This chain connects TRBV7-2 to TRBJ1-3; 7 bases align to TRBD1. This CDR3 contains 15 residues. Germline CDR1 reads SGHTA; CDR2 reads FQGNSA. The V and J ends lost 4 bases and 3 bases, in that order; junction bases with no gene match: 6. The chain's CDR3 is CASSSQGVYGNTIYF. In nucleotides, the CDR3 is TGTGCCAGCAGCTCTCAGGGGGTGTATGGAAACACCATATATTTT.

This clonotype was picked up many times. The chain is built from TRBV7-2 and TRBJ2-5, with TRBD1 matching 9 bases. The CDR3 sequence is 16 residues long. Germline V gene lookup returns CDR1 SGHTA and CDR2 FQGNSA. J was trimmed by 6 bases and V by 1 base; bases with no gene match: 9. The CDR3 nucleotides are TGTGCCAGCAGCTTAGGGGGACAGGGAGTTCGAAAGACCCAGTACTTC. Its translation: CASSLGGQGVRKTQYF.

The rearrangement uses TRBV15 and TRBJ2-1; 9 bases map to TRBD2. This CDR3 has 17 amino acids. Trimming cost V 2 bases and J 8 bases; bases outside gene matches: 13. The germline gives CDR1 LNHNV, CDR2 YYDKDF (reference sequence). The DNA of the CDR3 is TGTGCCACCAGCAGATCCCGGGGTAGCGGGAGAGGGGATGAGCAGTTCTTC. This gives the protein CATSRSRGSGRGDEQFF.

This clonotype was seen ten or more times. This chain joins TRBV6-1 and TRBJ2-7; 10 bases line up with TRBD2. Germline V gives CDR1 MNHNS, CDR2 SASEGT. V was clipped by 5 bases and J by 6 bases; unmatched bases: 10. This CDR3 has 15 amino acids. CDR3 nucleotide sequence: TGTGCCAGCAGTTACAGCAGCGGGAGGGGCTGCGAGCAGTACTTC. Translating it yields CASSYSSGRGCEQYF.

This clonotype was picked up many times. The genes are TRBV12-3 or TRBV12-4 and TRBJ1-1; 10 bases line up with TRBD1. The CDR3 is 16 amino acids. The V segment lost 7 bases and the J segment 1 base; nucleotides outside the gene matches: 9. CDR3 DNA sequence: TGTGCCAGCATCTTAGGAGACAGGGGGCCGAACACTGAAGCTTTCTTT. This translates into CASILGDRGPNTEAFF.

This clonotype was counted ten times or more. The V call is TRBV12-3 or TRBV12-4, the J call TRBJ2-1; maybe TRBD2 (6 bases). The V end was cut by 6 bases, the J end by 5 bases, with 17 bases between. This CDR3 region has 15 residues. The CDR3 loop is CASSLQRAAHNEQFF. The CDR3 region has the DNA TGTGCCAGCAGCCTACAGCGGGCGGCCCACAATGAGCAGTTCTTC.

The CDR3 region has the DNA TGTGCCAGCAGTTTTTTTGGGGTGAGGACCGGGGAGCTGTTTTTT. This sequence encodes CASSFFGVRTGELFF. The V gene is TRBV12-3 or TRBV12-4, the J gene TRBJ2-2; no firm D call. The CDR3 loop spans 15 amino acids. With 3 bases removed from V and 5 bases from J, the gap between germline ends came to 13 bases.

This chain links TRBV7-9 with TRBJ2-3, with D perhaps matching TRBD1 (5 bases). The CDR3 spans 16 residues. CDR1 and CDR2 (germline): SEHNR, FQNEAQ (reference sequence). Trimming cost V 0 bases and J 2 bases, with 12 bases left between them. CDR3: CASSLALGRATDTQYF. The CDR3 DNA sequence: TGTGCCAGCAGCTTAGCGTTGGGCAGGGCCACAGATACGCAGTATTTT. The full variable domain, in which reference TRBV7-9 and TRBJ2-3 provide the parts outside the CDR3, is DTGVSQNPRHKITKRGQNVTFRCDPISEHNRLYWYRQTLGQGPEFLTYFQNEAQLEKSRLLSDRFSAERPKGSFSTLEIQRTEQGDSAMYLCASSLALGRATDTQYFGPGTRLTVL.

The sample holds many counts of this clonotype. The gene calls are TRBV7-2 and TRBJ1-5; D is ambiguous. The germline V gene encodes CDR1 SGHTA and CDR2 FQGNSA. The CDR3 has 13 residues. Between the trimmed V and J ends, which lost 4 bases and 7 bases, there was a span of 11 bases. The chain's CDR3 is CASSSYLRQPQHF. The CDR3 DNA is TGTGCCAGCAGCTCGTATCTTAGGCAGCCCCAGCATTTT.

This clonotype was seen more than once but under ten times. The genes are TRBV12-3 or TRBV12-4 and TRBJ1-2; TRBD1 might be the D (5 bases). There are 14 residues in the CDR3. Between the trimmed V and J ends, which lost 5 bases and 7 bases, there was a span of 17 bases. CDR3 nucleotide sequence: TGTGCCAGCAGTATTCCGGGGCCAGGGCCTGGCTACACCTTC. Protein: CASSIPGPGPGYTF.

This clonotype has a count of ten or more. The V and J genes are TRBV7-2 and TRBJ2-7; TRBD1 matches at 7 bases. Losses at the gene ends were 5 bases for V and 9 bases for J; bases not matched to a gene: 7. Germline-derived CDR1 and CDR2 are SGHTA and FQGNSA. This CDR3 region has 12 residues. In DNA form, the CDR3 reads TGTGCCAGCAGCCAGAGACAGGGATGGCAGTACTTC. Its translation is CASSQRQGWQYF. Drawing the rest from reference TRBV7-2 and TRBJ2-7, the complete variable domain is GAGVSQSPSNKVTEKGKDVELRCDPISGHTALYWYRQSLGQGLEFLIYFQGNSAPDKSGLPSDRFSAERTGGSVSTLTIQRTQQEDSAVYLCASSQRQGWQYFGPGTRLTVT.

The chain uses TRBV7-9 and TRBJ2-7; D unclear. With 1 base removed from V and 2 bases from J, the gap between germline ends came to 9 bases. The germline gives CDR1 SEHNR, CDR2 FQNEAQ (reference sequence). This CDR3 spans 14 amino acids. This CDR3 reads CASSLVGSTYEQYF. CDR3 DNA: TGTGCCAGCAGCTTAGTCGGCAGTACCTACGAGCAGTACTTC.

The chain joins TRBV28 to TRBJ2-7; D call uncertain. The CDR3 loop spans 14 amino acids. Trimming stripped 2 bases from V and 3 bases from J, with 11 bases between. In germline, CDR1 is MDHEN, CDR2 SYDVKM. The CDR3 here is CASSLRGLSYEQYF. DNA of the CDR3: TGTGCCAGCAGTTTACGTGGGTTGAGCTACGAGCAGTACTTC.

This clonotype ranks as medium-sized. The rearrangement links TRBV7-2 to TRBJ1-1; D is uncertain. Germline values: CDR1 SGHTA, CDR2 FQGNSA. V was clipped by 2 bases and J by 6 bases, with 10 bases between them. The CDR3 is 13 amino acids. CDR3 in amino acids: CASSLHGDSEAFF. DNA of the CDR3: TGTGCCAGCAGCTTACACGGGGATTCTGAAGCTTTCTTT. Variable domain in full (rest from reference TRBV7-2 and TRBJ1-1): GAGVSQSPSNKVTEKGKDVELRCDPISGHTALYWYRQSLGQGLEFLIYFQGNSAPDKSGLPSDRFSAERTGGSVSTLTIQRTQQEDSAVYLCASSLHGDSEAFFGQGTRLTVV.

With respect to this clonotype: This clone may be a read error of a much larger clone one base away. CDR3 region: CASITQSVNSGNTIYF. The DNA of the CDR3 is TGTGCCAGCATCACACAGTCGGTGAACTCTGGAAACACCATATATTTT. V gene TRBV28 combines with J gene TRBJ1-3; D remains unclear. V was trimmed by 7 bases and J by 0 bases, leaving 16 bases between them. The germline V gene encodes CDR1 MDHEN and CDR2 SYDVKM. The CDR3 totals 16 residues.

The genes are TRBV28 and TRBJ2-7; D is unclear. The CDR3 is 15 amino acids. V was cut by 4 bases and J by 2 bases, with 15 bases left in between. Germline V gene data show CDR1 as MDHEN and CDR2 as SYDVKM. The CDR3 coding sequence is TGTGCCAGCAGTTCATGGCGAGGTACGGCCTACGAGCAGTACTTC. Translating gives CASSSWRGTAYEQYF.

The chain couples TRBV2 to TRBJ2-1; D is ambiguous. Germline V CDR1 and CDR2: SNHLY, FYNNEI. The CDR3 is 12 amino acids. Trimming left V 7 bases short and J 8 bases short, with 12 bases between. CDR3 nucleotide sequence: TGTGCCAGCAAAGTTTTGGTCTATGAGCAGTTCTTC. The encoded protein is CASKVLVYEQFF.

The chain is built from TRBV28 and TRBJ2-5; D is uncertain. Looked up from germline, CDR1 is MDHEN and CDR2 is SYDVKM. The V end lost 7 bases, the J end lost 9 bases, and 18 bases lay between the germline ends. The CDR3 has 13 residues. The DNA for the CDR3 is TGTGCCAGCACCGACTCGGTACTTGGGGCCCAGTACTTC. Residues: CASTDSVLGAQYF.

This chain connects TRBV25-1 to TRBJ1-1, with D possibly matching TRBD1 (6 bases). The CDR3 length is 11 residues. Trimming pared 7 bases from V and 8 bases from J, leaving 11 bases between. Germline CDR1 reads MGHDK; CDR2 reads SYGVNS. Here the CDR3 DNA reads TGTGCCAGCAATCGGGGGCAAGAAGCTTTCTTT. Translated, it gives CASNRGQEAFF.

This clonotype was detected a few times. J is TRBJ2-7 and V is TRBV6-2 or TRBV6-3; D is tentatively TRBD1 or TRBD2 (5 bases each). Between the trimmed V and J ends, which lost 2 bases and 3 bases, there was a span of 11 bases. Germline V lookup: CDR1 MNHEY, CDR2 SVGEGT. The CDR3 totals 14 residues. CDR3 DNA: TGTGCCAGCAGTTACAGAGGGACGGACTACGAGCAGTACTTC. As protein: CASSYRGTDYEQYF.

As for this clonotype: A much more abundant neighbour one base away suggests this may be a read error. The chain couples TRBV7-2 to TRBJ2-1; D could derive from TRBD1 or TRBD2 (5 bases each). Looked up from germline, CDR1 is SGHTA and CDR2 is FQGNSA. The CDR3 spans 13 residues. Written as DNA, the CDR3 is TGTGCCAGCAGCTTCGGGACCCACAATGAGCATTTCTTC. The encoded protein is CASSFGTHNEHFF.